This TCR beta chain was captured in a study of blood T cell repertoires in COVID-19. Study-level background: PBMCs, B-cell-depleted T cells, or T cells provided the cDNA or gDNA that made up the material.

The CDR3 length is 14 residues. CDR1 and CDR2 (germline): WSHSY, SAAADI. Trimming removed 6 bases at V and 4 bases at J, with 13 bases between. This clone was seen only once. Per the original methods: Estimation of nucleated cell counts relied on the amplification of reference gene primers. The table came from immunoSEQ multiplex PCR; TCRdb's copy has only in-frame clones and leaves some out. That table supplies the V and J calls and clone size; D and trimming were determined from the DNA. The data contain fewer than 250,000 clones, almost 90% of them singletons. Input material: PBMCs or T cells enriched from blood (not recorded which). The chain has TRBV10-2 and TRBJ2-1; possible D gene TRBD2, 6 bases. The receptor was isolated from a man aged 25-40 years who had been exposed to COVID-19. CDR3: CASRDGGGYNEQFF. Here the CDR3 DNA reads TGCGCCAGCAGGGACGGAGGAGGGTACAATGAGCAGTTCTTC.